This entry concerns a single TCR beta chain. The antigen is unknown. Here immunoSEQ multiplex PCR was the method, and the copy in TCRdb shows in-frame clones only, minus some. The table includes more than 70,000 clones, about 83% detected once. Unmatched junction bases numbered 4, after V lost 6 bases and J lost 7 bases. The CDR3 is 14 amino acids. Germline CDR1 and CDR2: MDHEN and SYDVKM. This record belongs to a study of lymphopenia after photon versus proton radiotherapy. Study findings and constraints: Better survival with proton therapy was suggested as possible, not demonstrated. Post-nadir TCR diversity decline inversely tracked overall survival among those who died. Photon-treated patients lost naive T cells and TCR diversity; proton-treated stayed stable. After lymphocyte nadir, photon-treated repertoires showed oligoclonal expansion, especially CD8+ Temra.

The clonotype was recovered from a man aged 55 to 70 with pancreatic cancer. The material sequenced was peripheral blood, taken from a patient treated with proton-based radiotherapy. This chain uses TRBV28 with TRBJ2-1, with 12 bases that match TRBD2. The CDR3 is CASSGTSGRNEQFF. CDR3 DNA: TGTGCCAGCAGCGGGACTAGCGGGCGGAATGAGCAGTTCTTC.